The TCR beta chain under discussion was sequenced for a study of cytomegalovirus exposure and HLA in healthy donors. Study conclusions and caveats: Presence/absence analyses took donor sequencing depth as roughly uniform. Sequencing likely generated an artifact that appeared as a cluster of highly shared sequence variants. In an earlier analysis, most TCR beta V segments were productive about 87% or about 30% of the time.

Trimming took 5 bases from V and 4 from J; bases not matched to a gene: 6. CDR1 MGHDK and CDR2 SYGVNS come from the germline V gene. The CDR3 is 15 residues long. 13 Jbeta primers and 60 Vbeta primers were used for the PCR. Profiled with immunoSEQ multiplex PCR; TCRdb holds only in-frame clones, not every one. Of 50,000 or so clones detected, roughly 80% appear once; the ten largest clones hold 2.7%. Comment on this clone: As yet, its antigen is unknown.

The rearrangement links TRBV25-1 to TRBJ1-4, with 8 positions matching TRBD1. The sequence came from a woman aged 40 to 49 in good health and CMV-seropositive. The material sequenced was PBMCs. CDR3 DNA: TGTGCCAGCAGTAAGACAGGGGTCTTTAATGAAAAACTGTTTTTT. Its protein is CASSKTGVFNEKLFF.